The 14 T cell receptor beta chains presented below share a single source sample, sequenced in a study of OX40 agonist ivuxolimab in advanced cancers. Produced via immunoSEQ multiplex PCR; TCRdb's table is partial and in-frame only. The sample gives tens of thousands of clones, roughly 94% of which show up once; roughly 20% is in the top ten. The starting material was CD4+ or CD8+ T cells sorted from blood, obtained in a trial of the OX40 agonist ivuxolimab. All receptors derive from an adult with an advanced solid tumor such as melanoma, head and neck, liver or kidney cancer.

This clone was recorded once. The chain joins TRBV25-1 to TRBJ2-7, with 11 bases fitting TRBD2. J lost 7 bases, V lost 4 bases, and 9 bases had no gene match. The CDR3 is 15 residues long. Germline V CDR1 and CDR2: MGHDK, SYGVNS. The CDR3 spells CASSALAGGPGEQYF. In nucleotides, the CDR3 is TGTGCCAGCAGTGCCTTAGCGGGAGGGCCGGGGGAGCAGTACTTC.

The chain carries TRBV4-1 and TRBJ1-4, with TRBD1 matching 7 bases. Looked up from germline, CDR1 is MGHRA and CDR2 is YSYEKL. The CDR3 sequence is 14 residues long. With V trimmed by 4 bases and J by 8 bases, 7 bases remained unmatched. CDR3 sequence reads: CASSPETGREKLFF. The CDR3 bases are TGCGCCAGCAGCCCCGAGACAGGGAGGGAAAAACTGTTTTTT.

The genes are TRBV6-5 and TRBJ2-7; 8 positions agree with TRBD2. This CDR3 contains 13 residues. Trimming removed 7 bases from V and 4 bases from J; junction bases left unmatched: 6. Germline V gives CDR1 MNHEY, CDR2 SVGAGI. The CDR3 nucleotides read TGTGCCAGCAACCACCGGGGGGGGTACGAGCAGTACTTC. It translates to CASNHRGGYEQYF.

This chain joins TRBV27 and TRBJ2-4; no clear D. Germline CDR1 and CDR2: MNHEY and SMNVEV (reference sequence). CDR3 length: 15 residues. Trimming shortened V by 4 bases and J by 2 bases, and 12 bases separated the two germline ends. The CDR3 protein is CASSSPAGSKNIQYF. As DNA, the CDR3 is TGTGCCAGCAGTTCCCCGGCAGGCTCCAAAAACATTCAGTACTTC.

This clone is a singleton in its sample. J is TRBJ1-5 and V is TRBV19, with D possibly matching TRBD1 (5 bases). The CDR3 covers 16 residues. The germline V and J ends were trimmed by 5 bases and 0 bases, with 14 bases remaining between them. In germline, CDR1 is LNHDA, CDR2 SQIVND (reference sequence). The CDR3 DNA reads as TGTGCCAGTAGTTGGGCCGGGGGGGATAGCAATCAGCCCCAGCATTTT. Translation gives CASSWAGGDSNQPQHF.

The gene calls are TRBV19 and TRBJ2-2, with TRBD2 identical over 10 bases. Trimming took 9 bases from V and 1 from J; bases not matched to a gene: 11. The CDR3 is made up of 17 amino acids. Germline values: CDR1 LNHDA, CDR2 SQIVND (reference sequence). CDR3 amino acids: CASALIAGGWNTGELFF. The CDR3 coding sequence is TGTGCCAGCGCACTCATAGCGGGAGGTTGGAACACCGGGGAGCTGTTTTTT.

The chain joins TRBV4-1 to TRBJ2-2; the match to TRBD1 covers 8 bases. CDR3 size: 16 residues. V dropped 1 base and J dropped 5; count of bases not matched to a gene: 6. CDR1 is MGHRA and CDR2 is YSYEKL in the germline V gene. The CDR3 loop reads CASSQVGQGRTGELFF. Written as DNA, the CDR3 is TGCGCCAGCAGCCAAGTCGGACAGGGCCGGACCGGGGAGCTGTTTTTT.

The V gene is TRBV4-3, the J gene TRBJ1-1; D remains ambiguous. Germline CDR1 is LGHNA and CDR2 is YSLEER. The CDR3 totals 13 residues. The V end lost 0 bases, the J end lost 1 base, and 3 bases lay between the germline ends. The CDR3 sequence is CASSQDSNTEAFF. The CDR3 DNA is TGCGCCAGCAGCCAAGACTCGAACACTGAAGCTTTCTTT.

The V call is TRBV21-1, the J call TRBJ2-5; the D call TRBD2 from the table was never checked on the DNA. TRBV21-1 counts as a pseudogene. This CDR3 spans 14 amino acids. CDR3 region: CASSKGGLEETQYF. CDR3 coding DNA: TGTGCCAGCAGCAAAGGTGGACTTGAGGAGACCCAGTACTTC.

This chain joins TRBV7-9 and TRBJ2-7; D may be TRBD2 (5 bases). Germline lookup yields CDR1 SEHNR and CDR2 FQNEAQ (reference sequence). The CDR3 totals 14 residues. The V gene lost 5 bases and the J gene lost 3 bases, with 14 bases spanning the gap. CDR3 bases: TGTGCCAGCAGCCCGAGGGTTCCAGACTACGAGCAGTACTTC. Residues: CASSPRVPDYEQYF.

The chain is built from TRBV27 and TRBJ2-2; 8 bases are a match to TRBD2. Germline CDR1 reads MNHEY; CDR2 reads SMNVEV (reference sequence). The CDR3 is 14 amino acids. Trimming took 3 bases from V and 4 from J; bases not matched to a gene: 1. CDR3 protein: CASSFLAGTGELFF. Written as DNA, the CDR3 is TGTGCCAGCAGTTTCCTAGCGGGCACCGGGGAGCTGTTTTTT.

The chain uses TRBV11-2 and TRBJ1-2, with D possibly matching TRBD1 (5 bases). In germline, CDR1 is SGHAT, CDR2 FQNNGV. The CDR3 has 15 residues. With 1 base removed from V and 2 bases from J, the gap between germline ends came to 11 bases. In DNA, the CDR3 is TGTGCCAGCAGCTTAGCCTGGGACGGAAACTATGGCTACACCTTC. This encodes CASSLAWDGNYGYTF.

The V and J genes are TRBV5-1 and TRBJ2-7; the match to TRBD1 covers 8 bases. V shed 2 bases and J 5 bases; nucleotides not matched to a gene: 9. Germline V gives CDR1 SGHRS, CDR2 YFSETQ. The CDR3 contains 15 residues. The CDR3, as DNA: TGCGCCAGCAGCTTCTGGACAGGGACCTTGGACGAGCAGTACTTC. Encoded protein: CASSFWTGTLDEQYF.

The V and J genes are TRBV7-6 and TRBJ2-2; D gene unclear. Trimming removed 2 bases from V and 6 bases from J, with 10 bases in between. The germline V gene has CDR1 SGHVS and CDR2 FNYEAQ. The CDR3 sequence is 14 residues long. CDR3 sequence: CASSLSPLAGELFF. The CDR3 DNA sequence: TGTGCCAGCAGCTTAAGCCCCCTTGCCGGGGAGCTGTTTTTT. Using reference TRBV7-6 and TRBJ2-2 for the parts outside the CDR3, the full variable domain is GAGVSQSPRYKVTKRGQDVALRCDPISGHVSLYWYRQALGQGPEFLTYFNYEAQQDKSGLPNDRFSAERPEGSISTLTIQRTEQRDSAMYRCASSLSPLAGELFFGEGSRLTVL.